This T cell receptor beta chain was identified during a study of blood T cell repertoires in COVID-19. Across the whole study: T cells, B-cell-depleted T cells, or PBMCs provided the cDNA or gDNA that served as material.

Repertoires were generated with immunoSEQ multiplex PCR, while TCRdb's copy carries only in-frame clones and drops some. The data show approximately 130,000 clones, around 79% seen once. This CDR3 comprises 15 residues. CDR1 is LGHNA, CDR2 YNFKEQ, per germline. Between the trimmed V and J ends, which lost 0 bases and 3 bases, there was a span of 9 bases. This TCR derives from a man aged 80 or over with acute or convalescent COVID-19. The chain joins TRBV4-2 to TRBJ1-5, with D unresolved. Sequenced input: peripheral blood. DNA of the CDR3: TGTGCCAGCAGCCAAGATCTACAGTACAATCAGCCCCAGCATTTT. It encodes CASSQDLQYNQPQHF.